Listed below are T cell receptor beta chains from one sample, sequenced in a study of graft-versus-host responses after intestinal transplantation. Method: immunoSEQ multiplex PCR; TCRdb's copy keeps in-frame clones and lacks some. The table records about 130,000 clones, around 90% of them present only once. These receptors have no known antigen. The sequences come from unstimulated CD4+ T cells sorted from spleen or lymph node cells, collected before intestinal transplant. The receptor set was obtained from a human donor who received an intestinal transplant. The CDR3 runs from the conserved cysteine through the conserved F or W. Fields, in order: D gene, clone size, V gene, J gene, CDR3 DNA, CDR3 protein. D genes are given only for firm matches. Expanded clones get a size class; other rows say once, few or many, or leave the size out.

NA	NA	TRBV29-1	TRBJ2-1	TGCAGCGTTGATGGCCCGCGGGGTGAGCAGTTCTTC	CSVDGPRGEQFF
NA	NA	TRBV2	TRBJ1-2	TGTGCCAGCACGCGGGGGCAGGTCCACCGGTATGGCTACACCTTC	CASTRGQVHRYGYTF
TRBD1	NA	TRBV6-5	TRBJ2-7	TGTGCCAGCATGGAACAGGGGGTCTACGAGCAGTACTTC	CASMEQGVYEQYF
NA	NA	TRBV4-2	TRBJ2-4	TGTGCCAGCAGCCAAGAGGCGGGCGGAAACATTCAGTACTTC	CASSQEAGGNIQYF
NA	NA	TRBV11-3	TRBJ1-1	TGTGCCAGCAGCTTACGGGACGAGACTGAAGCTTTCTTT	CASSLRDETEAFF
TRBD2	NA	TRBV27	TRBJ2-1	TGTGCCAGCAGTTTCAGAACTAGCGGGACCCCGGGGTCCTACAATGAGCAGTTCTTC	CASSFRTSGTPGSYNEQFF
TRBD2	NA	TRBV19	TRBJ2-1	TGTGCAACTGGCGGGAGCGCCTACAATGAGCAGTTCTTC	CATGGSAYNEQFF
NA	NA	TRBV9	TRBJ2-1	TGTGCCAGCAGCCCACCAGGGGTAGCGAGTGAGCAGTTCTTC	CASSPPGVASEQFF
NA	NA	TRBV5-5	TRBJ2-2	TGTGCCAGCAGCTCGACAGTAAACACCGGGGAGCTGTTTTTT	CASSSTVNTGELFF
NA	NA	TRBV7-2	TRBJ1-5	TGTGCCAGCAGCTCCCAGGGGCCCAATCAGCCCCAGCATTTT	CASSSQGPNQPQHF
NA	NA	TRBV28	TRBJ1-5	TGTGCCAGCAGTCACAGGGCAGCGGGCAATCAGCCCCAGCATTTT	CASSHRAAGNQPQHF
TRBD2	once	TRBV28	TRBJ2-2	TGTGCCAGCAGTCTGAGCGGGAGTTACACCGGGGAGCTGTTTTTT	CASSLSGSYTGELFF
NA	once	TRBV4-2	TRBJ1-1	TGTGCCAGCAGCCAAGAGGGGTTCGGGAACACTGAAGCTTTCTTT	CASSQEGFGNTEAFF
NA	NA	TRBV28	TRBJ2-1	TGTGCCAGCAGTATCTCGGGGAGCTACTCCTACAATGAGCAGTTCTTC	CASSISGSYSYNEQFF
TRBD2	NA	TRBV13	TRBJ2-1	TGTGCCAGCAGCGTCCGGACTAGCGGGAGTGGATTGAATGAGCAGTTCTTC	CASSVRTSGSGLNEQFF
TRBD1	NA	TRBV6-6	TRBJ1-2	TGTGCCAGCAGTTACTCCCGCGAAGACAGGGGTCAGGGCTACACCTTC	CASSYSREDRGQGYTF
NA	NA	TRBV25-1	TRBJ2-3	TGTGCCAGCAGTGACGCTAGCAGAGATACGCAGTATTTT	CASSDASRDTQYF
NA	once	TRBV19	TRBJ2-7	TGTGCCAGTAGAAAGACGGACTCCTACGAGCAGTACTTC	CASRKTDSYEQYF
NA	NA	TRBV11-2	TRBJ2-1	TGTGCCAGCAGCTTGTCAGGGGCCTACAATGAGCAGTTCTTC	CASSLSGAYNEQFF
NA	NA	TRBV29-1	TRBJ2-5	TGCAGCGTAGCAGGGTCGGAGACCCAGTACTTC	CSVAGSETQYF
NA	NA	TRBV19	TRBJ2-7	TGTGCCAGTAGTACCGGACAGTCAGCCTACGAGCAGTACTTC	CASSTGQSAYEQYF
NA	NA	TRBV29-1	TRBJ2-7	TGCAGCGTTGAAGTCGCGGGTTACGAGCAGTACTTC	CSVEVAGYEQYF
NA	NA	TRBV9	TRBJ1-5	TGTGCCAGCAGCCGGACCGGGGTCAATCAGCCCCAGCATTTT	CASSRTGVNQPQHF
TRBD1	NA	TRBV5-1	TRBJ2-3	TGCGCCAGCAGCCTGGGACAGGGTTACGGTACGCAGTATTTT	CASSLGQGYGTQYF
NA	NA	TRBV5-1	TRBJ2-3	TGCGCCAGCTCTAGCCTACGCACAGATACGCAGTATTTT	CASSSLRTDTQYF
TRBD2	NA	TRBV30	TRBJ2-1	TGTGCCTGGACCCTGGGACTAGCAAATGAGCAGTTCTTC	CAWTLGLANEQFF
NA	once	TRBV19	TRBJ2-3	TGTGCCAGTAGACTCCCTAGCACAGATACGCAGTATTTT	CASRLPSTDTQYF
TRBD2	once	TRBV11-3	TRBJ2-3	TGTGCCAGCAGCTTAGGAACGGCTAGCGGGTCGTCAGATACGCAGTATTTT	CASSLGTASGSSDTQYF
NA	NA	TRBV6-5	TRBJ1-3	TGTGCCAGCAGTTACTCGAAAAGTAGCTCTGGAAACACCATATATTTT	CASSYSKSSSGNTIYF
TRBD2	NA	TRBV6-1	TRBJ2-1	TGTGCCAGCAGTGAGTCCTTAGCGGGAGTGAATTTCTTC	CASSESLAGVNFF
TRBD1	once	TRBV15	TRBJ1-5	TGTGCCACCAGCAGAGGGGACAGGGGCGGTCAGCCCCAGCATTTT	CATSRGDRGGQPQHF
NA	NA	TRBV28	TRBJ1-4	TGTGCCACCAGGGACCCGGGGTTTGAAAAACTGTTTTTT	CATRDPGFEKLFF
NA	NA	TRBV10-2	TRBJ1-5	TGCGCCAGCAGTGAGTCTTGGGCACGTCCGTGGCATTTT	CASSESWARPWHF
TRBD1	NA	TRBV18	TRBJ2-7	TGTGCCAGCTTAGCCGGGACAGGGGTCTACGAGCAGTACTTC	CASLAGTGVYEQYF
NA	once	TRBV18	TRBJ2-7	TGTGCCAGCTCACCAGGGGACAAGCTATCCTACGAGCAGTACTTC	CASSPGDKLSYEQYF
NA	NA	TRBV10-3	TRBJ1-1	TGTGCCATCAGTGAGGGGGTATTGAACACTGAAGCTTTCTTT	CAISEGVLNTEAFF
NA	NA	TRBV7-2	TRBJ2-2	TGTGCCAGCAGCTTAGCGCTAGCTAGCACCGGGGAGCTGTTTTTT	CASSLALASTGELFF
NA	NA	TRBV6-6	TRBJ2-1	TGTGCCAGCAGTTACTCGAAACGTGAGCAGTTCTTC	CASSYSKREQFF
TRBD1	NA	TRBV5-1	TRBJ2-2	TGCGCCAGCAGCTTGGAAGGGGGCGGCACCGGGGAGCTGTTTTTT	CASSLEGGGTGELFF
NA	NA	TRBV6-1	TRBJ2-2	TGTGCCAGCAGGGTCCCGAGGACCGGGGAGCTGTTTTTT	CASRVPRTGELFF
TRBD1	NA	TRBV30	TRBJ1-5	TGTGCCTGGACCGGACAGGGATCAAATCAGCCCCAGCATTTT	CAWTGQGSNQPQHF
NA	NA	TRBV25-1	TRBJ2-7	TGTGCCAGCAGTGGTGGCGTATTTTCGGGTGCAAGGCAGTACTTC	CASSGGVFSGARQYF
TRBD1	NA	TRBV6-5	TRBJ1-1	TGTGCCAGCAGGGGACAGGTGAACACTGAAGCTTTCTTT	CASRGQVNTEAFF
TRBD1	NA	TRBV7-7	TRBJ2-5	TGTGCTAGCAGCTTAGCAGGAGGACAGGGCGAAAAGACCCAGTACTTC	CASSLAGGQGEKTQYF
TRBD1	NA	TRBV30	TRBJ2-7	TGTGCCTGGAGTGTACTGGGACAGGGATCCAGGGAGCAGTACTTC	CAWSVLGQGSREQYF
NA	NA	TRBV5-4	TRBJ2-1	TGTGCCAGCAACTTATACGGGCCCCCGGATTACAATGAGCAGTTCTTC	CASNLYGPPDYNEQFF
TRBD2	few	TRBV10-3	TRBJ2-7	TGTGCCATCAGTGATCCCCTCGGTAGCGGGAGGGCCTTCTACGAGCAGTACTTC	CAISDPLGSGRAFYEQYF
TRBD1	NA	TRBV27	TRBJ2-7	TGTGCCAGCAGTCCCGTGACAGGGGGCAAACGCTTC	CASSPVTGGKRF
NA	NA	TRBV28	TRBJ1-5	TGTGCCAGCAGTTTAATTAGGACAGATAATAGCAATCAGCCCCAGCATTTT	CASSLIRTDNSNQPQHF
NA	NA	TRBV29-1	TRBJ1-1	TGCAGCGTAAGGGGAAGATCGAACACTGAAGCTTTCTTT	CSVRGRSNTEAFF
TRBD2	NA	TRBV27	TRBJ2-7	TGTGCCAGCAGTTTAGGGACTAGCGGGACTCGGCAGTACTTC	CASSLGTSGTRQYF
TRBD1	NA	TRBV28	TRBJ1-2	TGTGCCAGCAGTCCCCCGGGACAGGAAAACTCGTGGTATGGCTACACCTTC	CASSPPGQENSWYGYTF
NA	once	TRBV7-2	TRBJ1-4	TGTGCCAGCAGACTCGGAGGGGTAACTAATGAAAAACTGTTTTTT	CASRLGGVTNEKLFF
NA	NA	TRBV11-2	TRBJ2-1	TGTGCCAGCAGCTTGGACCATGAGCAGTTCTTC	CASSLDHEQFF
NA	NA	TRBV5-1	TRBJ2-1	TGCGCCAGCAGCTTGGACGCAGGGTTCAATGAGCAGTTCTTC	CASSLDAGFNEQFF
NA	few	TRBV19	TRBJ1-1	TGTGCCAGTAGTACCGAGCCCGGGGGGGAGACTGAAGCTTTCTTT	CASSTEPGGETEAFF
NA	NA	TRBV19	TRBJ2-3	TGTGCCAGTAGTTTGGGGGGAGTCGACACAGATACGCAGTATTTT	CASSLGGVDTDTQYF
NA	NA	TRBV6-5	TRBJ2-1	TGTGCCAGCAGCCCACGCCCTCGAGGGGACAATGAGCAGTTCTTC	CASSPRPRGDNEQFF